Detailed here is one T cell receptor (beta chain). The sample belongs to a study of cytomegalovirus exposure and HLA in healthy donors. This CDR3 is 16 amino acids long. In germline, CDR1 is LNHDA, CDR2 SQIVND (reference sequence). V was pared by 6 bases and J by 7 bases, with 14 bases of the junction left unmatched. It was with 60 Vbeta and 13 Jbeta primers that the PCR ran. Produced via immunoSEQ multiplex PCR; TCRdb's table is partial and in-frame only. The repertoire consists of 80,000 to 130,000 clones, with approximately 82% occurring once and the leading ten covering 0.9% to 1.5%. The sequenced sample consisted of PBMCs. The chain joins TRBV19 to TRBJ2-2; 7 positions match TRBD1. The TCR was taken from a woman aged 18-29 years in good health and CMV-seronegative. CDR3 amino acids: CASRPSRQGYHGELFF. The CDR3, as DNA: TGTGCCAGTAGACCCTCGAGACAGGGATATCACGGGGAGCTGTTTTTT.